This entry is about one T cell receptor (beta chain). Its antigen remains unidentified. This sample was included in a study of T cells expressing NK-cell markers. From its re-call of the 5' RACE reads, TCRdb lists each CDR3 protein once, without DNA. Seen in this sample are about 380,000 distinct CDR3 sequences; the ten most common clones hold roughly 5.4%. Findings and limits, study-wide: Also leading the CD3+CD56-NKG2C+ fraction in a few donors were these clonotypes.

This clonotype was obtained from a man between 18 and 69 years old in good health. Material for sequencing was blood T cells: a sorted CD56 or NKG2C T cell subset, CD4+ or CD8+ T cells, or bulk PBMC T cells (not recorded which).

CDR3 loop: CASSLGSITSYEQYF. V usage is TRBV5-1 and J usage is TRBJ2-7. This CDR3 has 15 residues. Germline V gene data show CDR1 as SGHRS and CDR2 as YFSETQ. Combining the CDR3 with reference TRBV5-1 and TRBJ2-7 gives the whole variable domain KAGVTQTPRYLIKTRGQQVTLSCSPISGHRSVSWYQQTPGQGLQFLFEYFSETQRNKGNFPGRFSGRQFSNSRSEMNVSTLELGDSALYLCASSLGSITSYEQYFGPGTRLTVT.